The T cell receptor beta chain under discussion was sequenced for a study of tumor-infiltrating lymphocytes in oesophageal squamous cell carcinoma. The CDR3 is made up of 12 amino acids. The germline V gene encodes CDR1 MNHNS and CDR2 SASEGT. This clonotype was picked up many times. The junction differs from germline at one of its ends, possibly a read error. Each CDR3 protein gets one entry after TCRdb re-called the PCR reads with MiXCR. Of some 22,000 distinct CDR3 sequences listed, 36% are singletons. V gene TRBV6-1 combines with J gene TRBJ2-7, with TRBD2 identical over 13 bases. Sequencing was performed on esophageal tumor tissue. The clonotype comes from a male donor with esophageal squamous cell carcinoma. Written as DNA, the CDR3 is TGTGCCAGCAGCTTGGGACTAGCGGGAATGAGCTTC. This encodes CASSLGLAGMSF.